This T cell receptor beta chain was sequenced for a study of early T cells in non-severe SARS-CoV-2 infection. From the 5' RACE reads, TCRdb called clonotypes with MiXCR, one entry per CDR3 protein. The repertoire consists of approximately 50,000 distinct CDR3 sequences, with approximately 12% occurring once and the leading ten covering 1.3% to 1.5%. This clonotype has just a few counts. It is unclear where the CDR3 begins or ends on the DNA, so no DNA is shown, and the CDR3 is as TCRdb lists it. Germline assignment: CDR1 MNHNS and CDR2 SASEGT. The CDR3 has 13 residues if both end residues are counted.

The chain links TRBV6-1 to TRBJ2-3; TRBD1 is taken as the D call from the table, unchecked against the DNA. Sequenced: whole blood. The receptor was derived from an adult who was a healthcare worker with PCR-confirmed SARS-CoV-2 infection or an uninfected control (not recorded which). The CDR3 loop reads CASSTSGGDTQYF.